Following are 23 T cell receptor beta chains from one sample sequenced in a study of blood T cell repertoires in COVID-19. Libraries were prepared by immunoSEQ multiplex PCR; TCRdb keeps only in-frame clonotypes and omits some of them. The sample carries about 150,000 clones, around 87% recorded once. The sequenced material came from PBMCs or T cells enriched from blood (not recorded which). The receptors originated from a woman aged 40 to 50 who had been exposed to COVID-19.

The J gene is TRBJ1-2, the V gene TRBV4-1, with D unclear. The CDR3 contains 16 residues. V shed 1 base and J shed 6 bases, with 18 bases lying between them. Looked up from germline, CDR1 is MGHRA and CDR2 is YSYEKL. The CDR3 region is CASSQAPGEEVHGYTF. The CDR3 region has the DNA TGCGCCAGCAGCCAAGCCCCGGGAGAGGAGGTTCATGGCTACACCTTC.

This clone was observed a single time. The V call is TRBV12-3 or TRBV12-4, the J call TRBJ2-3; D is undetermined. The germline V and J ends were trimmed by 4 bases and 0 bases, with 5 bases remaining between them. The CDR3 runs 13 residues. The CDR3 reads CASSSISTDTQYF. In nucleotides, the CDR3 is TGTGCCAGCAGTTCCATCAGCACAGATACGCAGTATTTT.

A single count supports this clone. The gene calls are TRBV12-5 and TRBJ1-6; no clear D gene. CDR3 length: 12 amino acids. Germline V lookup: CDR1 LGHNT, CDR2 FRNRAP. The V and J ends lost 6 bases and 8 bases respectively, with 8 bases between them. CDR3 bases: TGTGCTAGTGGGAGTCCCGATTCACCCCTCCACTTT. This sequence encodes CASGSPDSPLHF. The full variable domain, in which reference TRBV12-5 and TRBJ1-6 provide the parts outside the CDR3, is DARVTQTPRHKVTEMGQEVTMRCQPILGHNTVFWYRQTMMQGLELLAYFRNRAPLDDSGMPKDRFSAEMPDATLATLKIQPSEPRDSAVYFCASGSPDSPLHFGNGTRLTVT.

A single count supports this clone. The genes are TRBV27 and TRBJ2-7, with TRBD1 matching over 9 bases. The CDR3 is 18 amino acids. CDR1 and CDR2 (germline): MNHEY, SMNVEV (reference sequence). V lost 7 bases to trimming and J lost 2 bases; unmatched junction nucleotides: 18. CDR3 amino acids: CASKDQGTGITGAYEQYF. The CDR3 DNA is TGTGCCAGCAAAGACCAGGGGACAGGGATAACGGGCGCCTACGAGCAGTACTTC.

This clone was recorded once. The V and J genes are TRBV2 and TRBJ2-7; maybe TRBD2 (5 bases). Trimming took 5 bases from V and 1 from J, leaving 15 bases between them. Germline-derived CDR1 and CDR2 are SNHLY and FYNNEI. The CDR3 consists of 15 residues. This chain's CDR3 is CASSLTRTGSYEQYF. As DNA, the CDR3 is TGTGCCAGCAGTTTAACGCGGACTGGTTCCTACGAGCAGTACTTC.

The chain combines TRBV11-2 with TRBJ1-3; D not resolved. Germline V CDR1 and CDR2: SGHAT, FQNNGV. The ends were cut back, 5 bases at V and 7 bases at J, with 12 bases in the middle. There are 13 residues in the CDR3. The DNA of the CDR3 is TGTGCCAGCAGCCCTGCTAGATGGAACACCATATATTTT. It translates to CASSPARWNTIYF.

This chain uses TRBV24-1 with TRBJ1-6; 8 bases fit TRBD1. After removal of 8 bases from V and 8 bases from J, the junction contained 10 bases not matched to a gene. CDR3 length: 15 amino acids. Germline values: CDR1 KGHDR, CDR2 SFDVKD. The CDR3 sequence is CATKPLQGAHSPLHF. The CDR3 nucleotides read TGTGCCACCAAGCCGCTCCAGGGGGCCCATTCACCCCTCCACTTT.

The chain uses TRBV27 and TRBJ1-5; no definite D call. V was clipped by 0 bases and J by 3 bases, with 12 bases between them. Germline assignment: CDR1 MNHEY and CDR2 SMNVEV (reference sequence). This CDR3 has 16 amino acids. CDR3 residues: CASSLSGRRTNQPQHF. In DNA, the CDR3 is TGTGCCAGCAGTTTATCTGGACGGAGGACCAATCAGCCCCAGCATTTT.

This clone was seen a handful of times. The chain joins TRBV13 to TRBJ2-3; 9 nucleotides agree with TRBD2. Losses at the gene ends were 3 bases for V and 2 bases for J; bases not matched to a gene: 6. CDR3 length equals 16 residues. Germline assignment: CDR1 PRHDT and CDR2 FYEKMQ (reference sequence). This CDR3 reads CASSLGTSGYTDTQYF. The CDR3 DNA sequence: TGTGCCAGCAGCTTGGGAACTAGCGGGTACACAGATACGCAGTATTTT.

V is TRBV19 and J is TRBJ1-5; a weak D match, TRBD1 (6 bases). Deletions cut 4 bases from V and 6 bases from J, with 19 bases between. The CDR3 is 16 residues long. Looked up from germline, CDR1 is LNHDA and CDR2 is SQIVND (reference sequence). The CDR3: CASSRTATGAAQPQHF. In DNA form, the CDR3 reads TGTGCCAGTAGTAGGACAGCTACCGGGGCGGCTCAGCCCCAGCATTTT. The whole variable domain, filled in from reference TRBV19 and TRBJ1-5, reads DGGITQSPKYLFRKEGQNVTLSCEQNLNHDAMYWYRQDPGQGLRLIYYSQIVNDFQKGDIAEGYSVSREKKESFPLTVTSAQKNPTAFYLCASSRTATGAAQPQHFGDGTRLSIL.

The rearrangement uses TRBV7-3 and TRBJ1-6, with 7 bases identical to TRBD1. This CDR3 is built from 14 residues. Looked up from germline, CDR1 is SGHTA and CDR2 is FQGTGA. The trim removed 6 bases at V and 5 bases at J, leaving 4 bases unmatched. The CDR3 nucleotides are TGTGCCAGCAGTTTCGGACAGGATAATTCACCCCTCCACTTT. Translation gives CASSFGQDNSPLHF.

This clone showed up just once. V is TRBV11-2 and J is TRBJ1-6; no clear D. Germline CDR1 SGHAT, CDR2 FQNNGV. The CDR3 is 11 amino acids. The germline V and J ends were trimmed by 4 bases and 10 bases, with 5 bases remaining between them. The CDR3 is CASSSSSPLHF. The CDR3 DNA is TGTGCCAGCAGCTCATCCTCACCCCTCCACTTT. The variable domain in full, with the rest retrieved from reference TRBV11-2 and TRBJ1-6, is EAGVAQSPRYKIIEKRQSVAFWCNPISGHATLYWYQQILGQGPKLLIQFQNNGVVDDSQLPKDRFSAERLKGVDSTLKIQPAKLEDSAVYLCASSSSSPLHFGNGTRLTVT.

The J gene is TRBJ2-7, the V gene TRBV24-1, with D possibly being TRBD2 (5 bases). Germline V gives CDR1 KGHDR, CDR2 SFDVKD. V lost 4 bases and J 2 bases, leaving 14 bases between the germline ends. CDR3 length: 15 residues. CDR3 sequence: CATSERAGPTYEQYF. The CDR3 DNA reads TGTGCCACCAGTGAAAGGGCGGGTCCAACCTACGAGCAGTACTTC.

In its sample, this clone was seen a few times. This sequence joins TRBV2 and TRBJ1-4; D not certain. The germline V gene has CDR1 SNHLY and CDR2 FYNNEI. The V and J ends lost 6 bases and 5 bases respectively, with 16 bases between them. The CDR3 covers 15 residues. The CDR3 loop reads CASRVRLVRNEKLFF. CDR3 DNA sequence: TGTGCCAGCAGGGTCAGACTAGTCAGAAATGAAAAACTGTTTTTT.

The chain carries TRBV2 and TRBJ1-3; D gene uncertain. The germline V gene encodes CDR1 SNHLY and CDR2 FYNNEI. The CDR3 length is 14 residues. V shed 7 bases and J shed 4 bases, with 14 bases lying between them. CDR3 region: CASKRSIAGNTIYF. CDR3 sequence (DNA): TGTGCCAGCAAGCGGAGCATAGCCGGAAACACCATATATTTT.

This chain links TRBV29-1 with TRBJ1-4; perhaps TRBD1 as D (5 bases). Germline loops: CDR1 SQVTM, CDR2 ANQGSEA. V was shortened by 4 bases and J by 5 bases, with 14 bases between the two germline ends. The CDR3 extends over 14 amino acids. CDR3 region: CSVGNRDWNEKLFF. In nucleotides, the CDR3 is TGCAGCGTTGGAAACCGGGACTGGAATGAAAAACTGTTTTTT.

The chain carries TRBV6-5 and TRBJ1-6; D gene uncertain. CDR1 and CDR2 (germline): MNHEY, SVGAGI. This CDR3 spans 13 amino acids. V lost 10 bases, J lost 6 bases, and 13 bases lay in between. The CDR3 region is CATRAGGNSPLHF. DNA for the CDR3: TGTGCCACCCGGGCCGGAGGTAATTCACCCCTCCACTTT.

The rearrangement joins TRBV6-1 to TRBJ1-6; D uncertain. V was clipped by 2 bases and J by 7 bases, with 6 bases between them. Germline V lookup: CDR1 MNHNS, CDR2 SASEGT. This CDR3 contains 13 residues. This CDR3 is CASSEPPNSPLHF. In DNA form, the CDR3 reads TGTGCCAGCAGTGAACCCCCGAATTCACCCCTCCACTTT.

The chain has TRBV27 and TRBJ1-6; the match to TRBD1 covers 7 bases. The V gene end was trimmed by 5 bases and the J gene end by 7 bases; junction bases not matched to a gene: 11. The CDR3 contains 16 residues. The germline CDR1 and CDR2 sequences are MNHEY and SMNVEV (reference sequence). The DNA of the CDR3 is TGTGCCAGCAGTACCCAGAGACAGGGTTGGAATTCACCCCTCCACTTT. This encodes CASSTQRQGWNSPLHF.

The chain carries TRBV2 and TRBJ1-6; a weak D match, TRBD1 (6 bases). This CDR3 has 12 amino acids. Per the germline V gene, CDR1 is SNHLY and CDR2 is FYNNEI. Trimming stripped 6 bases from V and 9 bases from J, with 9 bases between. CDR3 nucleotides: TGTGCCAGCAGATTACAGGGTTCACCCCTCCACTTT. Its translation is CASRLQGSPLHF. The full variable domain, its missing parts supplied by reference TRBV2 and TRBJ1-6, is EPEVTQTPSHQVTQMGQEVILRCVPISNHLYFYWYRQILGQKVEFLVSFYNNEISEKSEIFDDQFSVERPDGSNFTLKIRSTKLEDSAMYFCASRLQGSPLHFGNGTRLTVT.

The chain links TRBV19 to TRBJ1-1; D gene uncertain. V lost 1 base to trimming and J lost 6 bases, with 9 bases between them. The CDR3 consists of 13 residues. CDR1 is LNHDA and CDR2 is SQIVND in the germline V gene (reference sequence). The CDR3 loop is CASSIGTVAEAFF. The CDR3 DNA reads as TGTGCCAGTAGTATAGGAACAGTAGCTGAAGCTTTCTTT.

This clone was observed a handful of times. The chain is built from TRBV19 and TRBJ1-4, with 8 bases fitting TRBD1. After removal of 7 bases from V and 3 bases from J, the junction contained 7 bases not matched to a gene. This CDR3 has 15 amino acids. Germline values: CDR1 LNHDA, CDR2 SQIVND (reference sequence). CDR3 in amino acids: CASNVRGLANEKLFF. The CDR3 coding sequence is TGTGCCAGTAATGTCAGGGGGCTCGCTAATGAAAAACTGTTTTTT.

This clone was detected only once. The chain is built from TRBV7-3 and TRBJ1-4; 7 bases align to TRBD1. Germline values: CDR1 SGHTA, CDR2 FQGTGA. The V and J ends lost 5 bases and 8 bases, in that order; junction bases with no gene match: 8. The CDR3 has 14 residues. The CDR3 protein is CASSARGSPEKLFF. CDR3 DNA sequence: TGTGCCAGCAGCGCCAGGGGGTCTCCGGAAAAACTGTTTTTT.